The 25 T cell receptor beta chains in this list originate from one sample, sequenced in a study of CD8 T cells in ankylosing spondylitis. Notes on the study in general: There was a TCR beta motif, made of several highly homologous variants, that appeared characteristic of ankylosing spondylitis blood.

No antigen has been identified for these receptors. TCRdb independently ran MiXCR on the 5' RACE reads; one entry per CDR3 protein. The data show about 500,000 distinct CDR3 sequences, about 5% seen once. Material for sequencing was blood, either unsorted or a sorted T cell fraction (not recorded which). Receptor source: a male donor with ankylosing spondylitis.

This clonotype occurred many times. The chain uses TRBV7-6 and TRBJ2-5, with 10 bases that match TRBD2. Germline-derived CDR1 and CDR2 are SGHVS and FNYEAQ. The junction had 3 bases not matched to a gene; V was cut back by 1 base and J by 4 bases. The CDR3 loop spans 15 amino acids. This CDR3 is CASSLDPSGRETQYF. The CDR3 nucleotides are TGTGCCAGCAGCTTAGATCCTAGCGGGAGAGAGACCCAGTACTTC.

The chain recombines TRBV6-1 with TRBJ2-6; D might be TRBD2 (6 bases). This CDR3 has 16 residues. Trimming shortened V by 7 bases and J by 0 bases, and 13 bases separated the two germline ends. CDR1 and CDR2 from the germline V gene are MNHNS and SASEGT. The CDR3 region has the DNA TGTGCCAGCACGATCCGGGGGAGCTCTGGGGCCAACGTCCTGACTTTC. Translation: CASTIRGSSGANVLTF.

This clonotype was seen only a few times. CDR3 loop: CATSRDRQGFSGNTIYF. The CDR3 coding sequence is TGTGCCACCAGCAGAGATCGTCAGGGTTTTTCTGGAAACACCATATATTTT. The rearrangement uses TRBV15 and TRBJ1-3; weak D call: TRBD1 (5 bases). V shed 0 bases and J shed 1 base, with 13 bases lying between them. Germline V lookup: CDR1 LNHNV, CDR2 YYDKDF (reference sequence). The CDR3 has 17 residues.

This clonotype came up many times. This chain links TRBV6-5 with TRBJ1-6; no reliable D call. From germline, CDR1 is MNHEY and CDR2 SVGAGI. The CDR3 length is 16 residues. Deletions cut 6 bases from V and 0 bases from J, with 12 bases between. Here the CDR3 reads CASSYGRFSYNSPLHF. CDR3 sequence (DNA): TGTGCCAGCAGCTACGGGAGGTTCTCCTATAATTCACCCCTCCACTTT.

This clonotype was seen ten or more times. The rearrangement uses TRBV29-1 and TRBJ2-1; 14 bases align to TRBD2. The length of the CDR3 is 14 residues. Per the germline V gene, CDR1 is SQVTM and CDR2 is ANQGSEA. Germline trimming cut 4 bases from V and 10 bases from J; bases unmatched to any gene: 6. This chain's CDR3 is CSVAGLAGVREQFF. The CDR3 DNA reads TGCAGCGTTGCGGGACTAGCGGGAGTTCGGGAGCAGTTCTTC.

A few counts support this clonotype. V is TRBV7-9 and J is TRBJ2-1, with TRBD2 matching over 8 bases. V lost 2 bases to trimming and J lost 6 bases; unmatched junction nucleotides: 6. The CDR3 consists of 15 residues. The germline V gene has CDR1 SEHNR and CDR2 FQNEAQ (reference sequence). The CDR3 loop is CASSLKPGLVNEQFF. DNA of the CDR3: TGTGCCAGCAGCTTAAAACCGGGACTAGTCAATGAGCAGTTCTTC. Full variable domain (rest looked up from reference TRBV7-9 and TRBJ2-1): DTGVSQNPRHKITKRGQNVTFRCDPISEHNRLYWYRQTLGQGPEFLTYFQNEAQLEKSRLLSDRFSAERPKGSFSTLEIQRTEQGDSAMYLCASSLKPGLVNEQFFGPGTRLTVL.

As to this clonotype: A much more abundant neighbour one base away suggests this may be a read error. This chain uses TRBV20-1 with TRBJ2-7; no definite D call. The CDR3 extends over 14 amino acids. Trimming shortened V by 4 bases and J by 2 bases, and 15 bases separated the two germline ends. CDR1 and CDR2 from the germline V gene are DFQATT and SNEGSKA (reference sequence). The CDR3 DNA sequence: TGCAGTGCTACTAGGTCCCCAGTCCCCTACGAGCAGTACTTC. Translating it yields CSATRSPVPYEQYF.

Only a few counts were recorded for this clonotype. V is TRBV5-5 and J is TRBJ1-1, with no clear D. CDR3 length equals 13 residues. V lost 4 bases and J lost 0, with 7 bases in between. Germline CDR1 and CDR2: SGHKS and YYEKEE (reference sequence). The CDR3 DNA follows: TGTGCCAGCAGCCGAGGAATGAACACTGAAGCTTTCTTT. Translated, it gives CASSRGMNTEAFF.

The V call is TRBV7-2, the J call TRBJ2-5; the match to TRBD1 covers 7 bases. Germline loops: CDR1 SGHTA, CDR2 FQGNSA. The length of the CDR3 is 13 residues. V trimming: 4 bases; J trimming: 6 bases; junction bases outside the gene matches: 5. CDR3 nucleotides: TGTGCCAGCAGCTGGACAGGTCGGCAGACCCAGTACTTC. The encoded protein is CASSWTGRQTQYF. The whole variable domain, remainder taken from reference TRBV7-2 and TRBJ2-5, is GAGVSQSPSNKVTEKGKDVELRCDPISGHTALYWYRQSLGQGLEFLIYFQGNSAPDKSGLPSDRFSAERTGGSVSTLTIQRTQQEDSAVYLCASSWTGRQTQYFGPGTRLLVL.

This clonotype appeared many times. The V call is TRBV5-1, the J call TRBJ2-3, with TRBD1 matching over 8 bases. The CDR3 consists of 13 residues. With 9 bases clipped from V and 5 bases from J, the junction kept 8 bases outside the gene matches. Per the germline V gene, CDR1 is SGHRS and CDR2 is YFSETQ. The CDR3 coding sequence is TGCGCCACCCGACAGGGGCGGGGAGATACGCAGTATTTT. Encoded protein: CATRQGRGDTQYF.

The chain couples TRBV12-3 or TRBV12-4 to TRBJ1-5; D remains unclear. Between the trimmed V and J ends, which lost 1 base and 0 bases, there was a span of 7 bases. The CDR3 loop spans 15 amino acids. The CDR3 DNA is TGTGCCAGCAGTTTAGACAGAAATAGCAATCAGCCCCAGCATTTT. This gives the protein CASSLDRNSNQPQHF.

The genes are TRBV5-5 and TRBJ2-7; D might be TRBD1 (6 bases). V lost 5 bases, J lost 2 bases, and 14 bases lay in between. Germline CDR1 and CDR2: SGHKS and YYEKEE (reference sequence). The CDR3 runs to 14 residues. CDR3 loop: CASRGAGQTYEQYF. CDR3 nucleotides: TGTGCCAGCAGGGGGGCAGGACAGACCTACGAGCAGTACTTC.

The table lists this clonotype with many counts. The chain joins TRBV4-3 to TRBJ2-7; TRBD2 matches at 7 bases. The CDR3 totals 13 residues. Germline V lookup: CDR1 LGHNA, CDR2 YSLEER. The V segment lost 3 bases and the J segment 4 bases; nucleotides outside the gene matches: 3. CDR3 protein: CASSHGREYEQYF. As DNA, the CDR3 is TGCGCCAGCAGCCATGGGAGGGAATACGAGCAGTACTTC.

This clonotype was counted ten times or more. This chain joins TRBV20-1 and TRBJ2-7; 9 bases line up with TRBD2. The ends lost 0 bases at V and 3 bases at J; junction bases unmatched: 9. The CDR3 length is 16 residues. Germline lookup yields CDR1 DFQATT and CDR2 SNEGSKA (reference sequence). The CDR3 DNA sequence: TGCAGTGCTAGAGACGGGAGACTAGCGGCCATCTACGAGCAGTACTTC. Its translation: CSARDGRLAAIYEQYF.

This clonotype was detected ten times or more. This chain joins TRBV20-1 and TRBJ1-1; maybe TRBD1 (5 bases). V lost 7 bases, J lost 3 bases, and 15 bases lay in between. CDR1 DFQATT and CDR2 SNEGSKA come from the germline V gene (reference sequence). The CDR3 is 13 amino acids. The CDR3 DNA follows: TGCAGTGGAACCTTGGGGGGGGACACTGAAGCTTTCTTT. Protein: CSGTLGGDTEAFF.

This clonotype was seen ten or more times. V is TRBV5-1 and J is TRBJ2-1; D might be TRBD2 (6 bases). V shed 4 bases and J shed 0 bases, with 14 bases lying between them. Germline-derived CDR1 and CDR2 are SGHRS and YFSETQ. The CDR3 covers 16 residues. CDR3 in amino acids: CASSEDLGSSYNEQFF. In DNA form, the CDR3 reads TGCGCCAGCAGCGAAGACCTCGGGAGCTCCTACAATGAGCAGTTCTTC.

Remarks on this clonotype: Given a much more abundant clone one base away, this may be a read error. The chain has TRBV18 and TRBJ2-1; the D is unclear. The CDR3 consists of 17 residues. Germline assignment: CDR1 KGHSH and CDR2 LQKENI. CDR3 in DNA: TGTGGCAGCTCACCACGGGCTTATTCTGCACCGTACAATGAGCAGTTCTTC. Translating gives CGSSPRAYSAPYNEQFF.

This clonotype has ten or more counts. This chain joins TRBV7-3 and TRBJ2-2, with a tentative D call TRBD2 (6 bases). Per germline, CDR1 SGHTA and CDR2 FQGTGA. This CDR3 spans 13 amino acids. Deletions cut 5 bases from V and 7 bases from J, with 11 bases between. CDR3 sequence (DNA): TGTGCCAGCAGCAGGACCGGGGGCGGGGAGCTGTTTTTT. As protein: CASSRTGGGELFF.

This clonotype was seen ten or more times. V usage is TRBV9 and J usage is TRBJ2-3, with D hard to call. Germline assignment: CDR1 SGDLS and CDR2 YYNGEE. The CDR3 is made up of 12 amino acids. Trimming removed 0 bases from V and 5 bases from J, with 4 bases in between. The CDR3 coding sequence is TGTGCCAGCAGCGTAGGTGTAGATACGCAGTATTTT. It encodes CASSVGVDTQYF.

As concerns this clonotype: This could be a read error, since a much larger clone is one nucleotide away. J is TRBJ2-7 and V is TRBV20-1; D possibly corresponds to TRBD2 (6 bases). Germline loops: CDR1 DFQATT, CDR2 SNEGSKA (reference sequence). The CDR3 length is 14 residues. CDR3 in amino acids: CSTSLTDKGYEQYF. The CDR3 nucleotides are TGCAGTACTAGCCTAACAGATAAGGGGTACGAGCAGTACTTC.

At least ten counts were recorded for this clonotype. This chain's CDR3 is CSASDRGGNQPQHF. CDR3 bases: TGCAGTGCTAGTGACAGGGGAGGCAATCAGCCCCAGCATTTT. This chain joins TRBV20-1 and TRBJ1-5; 8 nucleotides align to TRBD1. Germline CDR1 reads DFQATT; CDR2 reads SNEGSKA (reference sequence). The CDR3 totals 14 residues. J gave up 2 bases and V 3 bases, and 3 bases lay outside the gene matches.

DNA for the CDR3: TGTGCCAGCTCACCAGGGCGCAGGGCCGAAGCTAACTATGGCTACACCTTC. Its translation is CASSPGRRAEANYGYTF. The rearrangement links TRBV18 to TRBJ1-2; D perhaps matches TRBD1 (5 bases). The V and J ends lost 2 bases and 0 bases respectively, with 16 bases between them. CDR3 length equals 17 residues. CDR1 is KGHSH and CDR2 is LQKENI in the germline V gene. The complete variable domain, with remaining parts taken from reference TRBV18 and TRBJ1-2, reads NAGVMQNPRHLVRRRGQEARLRCSPMKGHSHVYWYRQLPEEGLKFMVYLQKENIIDESGMPKERFSAEFPKEGPSILRIQQVVRGDSAAYFCASSPGRRAEANYGYTFGSGTRLTVV.

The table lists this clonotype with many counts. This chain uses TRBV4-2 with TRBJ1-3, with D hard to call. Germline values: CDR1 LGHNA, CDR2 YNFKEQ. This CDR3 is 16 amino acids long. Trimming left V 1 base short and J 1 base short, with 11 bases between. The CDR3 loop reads CASSQVDFRSGNTIYF. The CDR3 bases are TGTGCCAGCAGCCAAGTAGATTTCAGGTCTGGAAACACCATATATTTT.

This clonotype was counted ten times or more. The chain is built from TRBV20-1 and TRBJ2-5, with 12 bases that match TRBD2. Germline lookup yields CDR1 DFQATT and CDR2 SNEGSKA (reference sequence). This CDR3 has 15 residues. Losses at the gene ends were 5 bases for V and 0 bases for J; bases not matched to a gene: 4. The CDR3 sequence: CSAFRLAGDQETQYF. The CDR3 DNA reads TGCAGTGCTTTTCGACTAGCGGGAGACCAAGAGACCCAGTACTTC.

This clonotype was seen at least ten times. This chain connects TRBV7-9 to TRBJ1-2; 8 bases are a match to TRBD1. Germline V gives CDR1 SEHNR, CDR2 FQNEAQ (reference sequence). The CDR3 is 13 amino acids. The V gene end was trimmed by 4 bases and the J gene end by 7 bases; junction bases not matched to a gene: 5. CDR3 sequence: CASSSGQGGGYTF. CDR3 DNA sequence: TGTGCCAGCAGCTCCGGACAGGGAGGTGGCTACACCTTC.